This T cell receptor beta chain was recovered during a study of T cell responses to AZD1222 COVID-19 vaccine. Findings of the study overall: The repertoires were collected only after the peak T cell response. A mostly white British donor set with more females was recruited, and clonal diversity was possibly underestimated. Two AZD1222 administrations were followed by greater Spike-specific TCR breadth and depth. It was only a handful of AZD1222 recipients who were seropositive at baseline.

V lost 1 base and J lost 5, with 6 bases in between. Looked up from germline, CDR1 is MGHRA and CDR2 is YSYEKL. The CDR3 is made up of 13 amino acids. The data were produced by immunoSEQ multiplex PCR, yet TCRdb's version contains in-frame clones alone and is incomplete. The table has about 100,000 clones, around 90% seen once. Worth noting for this clone: Its antigen is undetermined.

The chain employs TRBV4-1 and TRBJ1-5; no definite D call. This clonotype originated in an adult in good health. Source: peripheral blood, taken on day 0 of AZD1222 vaccination. The CDR3, as DNA: TGCGCCAGCAGCCAAGGGCCGCATCAGCCCCAGCATTTT. Translated, it gives CASSQGPHQPQHF.